These 31 T cell receptor beta chains came from one sample sequenced in a study of blood T cell repertoires in COVID-19. The assay was immunoSEQ multiplex PCR, and TCRdb's table has in-frame clones only and misses some. The repertoire consists of 430,000 or so clones, with roughly 84% occurring once and the leading ten covering approximately 1.5%. Sequencing was performed on PBMCs or T cells enriched from blood (not recorded which). The source is a woman between 18 and 30 years old who had been exposed to COVID-19.

V gene TRBV5-6 combines with J gene TRBJ1-2; D gene uncertain. CDR3 length: 14 amino acids. The V end lost 4 bases, the J end lost 0 bases, and 10 bases lay between the germline ends. Germline CDR1 and CDR2: SGHDT and YYEEEE. The DNA for the CDR3 is TGTGCCAGCAGCCCCCTAAAGACTAACTATGGCTACACCTTC. It is translated as CASSPLKTNYGYTF. The complete variable domain, with remaining parts taken from reference TRBV5-6 and TRBJ1-2, reads DAGVTQSPTHLIKTRGQQVTLRCSPKSGHDTVSWYQQALGQGPQFIFQYYEEEERQRGNFPDRFSGHQFPNYSSELNVNALLLGDSALYLCASSPLKTNYGYTFGSGTRLTVV.

The chain couples TRBV4-1 to TRBJ2-2, with TRBD2 matching 8 bases. CDR3 length equals 15 residues. Losses at the gene ends were 5 bases for V and 5 bases for J; bases not matched to a gene: 7. The germline V gene has CDR1 MGHRA and CDR2 YSYEKL. CDR3 residues: CASSGLASGTGELFF. CDR3 nucleotide sequence: TGCGCCAGCAGCGGTCTTGCTAGCGGGACCGGGGAGCTGTTTTTT.

V gene TRBV5-1 combines with J gene TRBJ2-7; 14 bases are a match to TRBD2. Germline V gives CDR1 SGHRS, CDR2 YFSETQ. The CDR3 loop spans 16 amino acids. After removal of 0 bases from V and 6 bases from J, the junction contained 5 bases not matched to a gene. For the CDR3, the DNA is TGCGCCAGCAGCTTGGCACCCGGACTAGCGGGGGGCGAGCAGTACTTC. This encodes CASSLAPGLAGGEQYF.

This clone showed up just a few times. This sample includes further DNA sequences coding for the same CDR3. This chain joins TRBV28 and TRBJ2-7; a weak D match, TRBD1 (5 bases). V was clipped by 3 bases and J by 2 bases, with 8 bases between them. There are 13 residues in the CDR3. Germline lookup yields CDR1 MDHEN and CDR2 SYDVKM. For the CDR3, the DNA is TGTGCCAGCAGTTTTCAGGGCCCCTACGAGCAGTACTTC. It encodes CASSFQGPYEQYF.

The V and J genes are TRBV7-9 and TRBJ2-5, with 10 bases identical to TRBD2. CDR3 length: 15 amino acids. V gave up 1 base and J gave up 5 bases; unmatched junction bases: 4. The V gene's germline CDR1 is SEHNR and CDR2 FQNEAQ (reference sequence). CDR3 region: CASSLEPGLAETQYF. The CDR3 DNA reads as TGTGCCAGCAGCTTAGAGCCGGGACTAGCGGAGACCCAGTACTTC. Variable domain in full (rest from reference TRBV7-9 and TRBJ2-5): DTGVSQNPRHKITKRGQNVTFRCDPISEHNRLYWYRQTLGQGPEFLTYFQNEAQLEKSRLLSDRFSAERPKGSFSTLEIQRTEQGDSAMYLCASSLEPGLAETQYFGPGTRLLVL.

The rearrangement uses TRBV28 and TRBJ2-7; 9 bases match TRBD1. Unmatched junction bases numbered 7, after V lost 6 bases and J lost 4 bases. Germline-derived CDR1 and CDR2 are MDHEN and SYDVKM. CDR3 size: 14 residues. The CDR3 here is CASSTTGGRYEQYF. For the CDR3, the DNA is TGTGCCAGCAGCACGACAGGGGGAAGGTACGAGCAGTACTTC.

The chain couples TRBV5-4 to TRBJ2-5; D may be TRBD2 (6 bases). The CDR3 has 13 residues. The ends were cut back, 5 bases at V and 2 bases at J, with 10 bases in the middle. Germline V gives CDR1 SGHNT, CDR2 YYREEE (reference sequence). CDR3 coding DNA: TGTGCCAGCAGGTCGGGACTTCAAGAGACCCAGTACTTC. Translation gives CASRSGLQETQYF.

Notes on this clone: This specimen includes other DNA sequences encoding the same CDR3. The chain carries TRBV5-6 and TRBJ1-6; 8 nucleotides match TRBD1. From germline, CDR1 is SGHDT and CDR2 YYEEEE. CDR3 length equals 14 residues. V shed 0 bases and J 7 bases; nucleotides not matched to a gene: 0. CDR3 DNA sequence: TGTGCCAGCAGCTTGGCAGGGGGCAATTCACCCCTCCACTTT. Its protein is CASSLAGGNSPLHF.

A note on this clone: Compared with germline, one end of the junction differs, possibly owing to a read error. The chain is built from TRBV19 and TRBJ2-1; either TRBD1 or TRBD2 may fit D (6 bases each). The CDR3 is made up of 14 amino acids. CDR1 and CDR2 (germline): LNHDA, SQIVND (reference sequence). The CDR3: CASTIAAQGYEQFF. CDR3 in DNA: TGTGCCAGTACTATAGCGGCACAGGGCTATGAGCAGTTCTTC.

This chain joins TRBV28 and TRBJ2-7; D is perhaps TRBD2 (6 bases). V was clipped by 3 bases and J by 10 bases, with 13 bases between them. This CDR3 spans 12 amino acids. CDR1 MDHEN and CDR2 SYDVKM come from the germline V gene. CDR3 DNA sequence: TGTGCCAGCAGTTTGCCTCACGGGGGACAGTACTTC. Translated, it gives CASSLPHGGQYF.

The chain recombines TRBV4-3 with TRBJ2-1; D ambiguous. Trimming took off 1 base at V and 4 bases at J, with 8 bases between the two ends. Germline CDR1 is LGHNA and CDR2 is YSLEER. The CDR3 runs 14 residues. The CDR3 region is CASSQVYRYNEQFF. The CDR3 DNA sequence: TGCGCCAGCAGCCAAGTCTATAGATACAATGAGCAGTTCTTC.

This clone was seen only once. This rearrangement joins TRBV7-9 to TRBJ1-2; unclear D gene. Looked up from germline, CDR1 is SEHNR and CDR2 is FQNEAQ (reference sequence). This CDR3 comprises 15 residues. The V and J ends lost 3 bases and 8 bases respectively, with 19 bases between them. CDR3 coding DNA: TGTGCCAGCAGCTTCTCGAGCGATCGAAGTGGGGGCTACACCTTC. Translating it yields CASSFSSDRSGGYTF.

This clone was seen a single time. The J gene is TRBJ2-1, the V gene TRBV4-2; TRBD1 might be the D (6 bases). The CDR3 length is 18 residues. Germline loops: CDR1 LGHNA, CDR2 YNFKEQ. V lost 0 bases, J lost 0 bases, and 15 bases lay in between. DNA for the CDR3: TGTGCCAGCAGCCAAGACGTTACAGGGCCCAGCTCCTACAATGAGCAGTTCTTC. Its protein product is CASSQDVTGPSSYNEQFF.

The chain combines TRBV7-6 with TRBJ2-1; 9 bases fit TRBD2. V dropped 2 bases and J dropped 4; count of bases not matched to a gene: 3. The germline V gene encodes CDR1 SGHVS and CDR2 FNYEAQ. This CDR3 region has 15 residues. The CDR3 loop reads CASSLLAGIYNEQFF. The CDR3 bases are TGTGCCAGCAGCTTACTAGCGGGGATATACAATGAGCAGTTCTTC.

In regard to this clone: The same CDR3 also results from other DNA sequences found in this sample. This chain links TRBV19 with TRBJ1-5; tentatively, D is TRBD1 (5 bases). The V gene lost 1 base and the J gene lost 1 base, with 8 bases spanning the gap. CDR1 and CDR2 (germline): LNHDA, SQIVND (reference sequence). This CDR3 region has 15 residues. For the CDR3, the DNA is TGTGCCAGTAGTATAGGGCAGGGAAGCAATCAGCCCCAGCATTTT. Protein product: CASSIGQGSNQPQHF. Full variable domain (remainder filled in from reference TRBV19 and TRBJ1-5): DGGITQSPKYLFRKEGQNVTLSCEQNLNHDAMYWYRQDPGQGLRLIYYSQIVNDFQKGDIAEGYSVSREKKESFPLTVTSAQKNPTAFYLCASSIGQGSNQPQHFGDGTRLSIL.

The chain carries TRBV18 and TRBJ1-6; 9 nucleotides align to TRBD1. J lost 6 bases, V lost 8 bases, and 8 bases had no gene match. Looked up from germline, CDR1 is KGHSH and CDR2 is LQKENI. This CDR3 is 15 amino acids long. The CDR3 sequence is CASQAGTGSNSPLHF. CDR3 DNA: TGTGCCAGCCAGGCCGGGACAGGGAGTAATTCACCCCTCCACTTT.

This clone was picked up a small number of times. J is TRBJ1-3 and V is TRBV7-9; the match to TRBD1 covers 9 bases. The CDR3 is 15 residues long. Germline CDR1 reads SEHNR; CDR2 reads FQNEAQ (reference sequence). The V gene end was trimmed by 3 bases and the J gene end by 1 base; junction bases not matched to a gene: 1. The CDR3: CASSFGQGSGNTIYF. The CDR3 nucleotides read TGTGCCAGCAGCTTTGGACAGGGGTCTGGAAACACCATATATTTT.

This clone was observed a single time. The chain uses TRBV2 and TRBJ2-1; TRBD1 aligns across 7 bases. This CDR3 has 14 amino acids. Trimming took 8 bases from V and 0 from J; bases not matched to a gene: 4. The germline gives CDR1 SNHLY, CDR2 FYNNEI. The CDR3 sequence: CASLRDSSYNEQFF. The CDR3 DNA follows: TGTGCCAGCCTCCGGGACAGCTCCTACAATGAGCAGTTCTTC.

V is TRBV20-1 and J is TRBJ2-5; no clear D gene. This CDR3 comprises 11 residues. Germline V CDR1 and CDR2: DFQATT, SNEGSKA (reference sequence). Trimming removed 6 bases from V and 5 bases from J, with 10 bases in between. The CDR3 spells CSAQTAETQYF. The CDR3 nucleotides read TGCAGTGCACAGACGGCGGAGACCCAGTACTTC.

The chain uses TRBV4-3 and TRBJ1-2; the match to TRBD1 covers 7 bases. Germline V gives CDR1 LGHNA, CDR2 YSLEER. There are 18 residues in the CDR3. J lost 0 bases, V lost 0 bases, and 10 bases had no gene match. This CDR3 reads CASSQDSGGQRANYGYTF. The CDR3 DNA reads TGCGCCAGCAGCCAAGATTCCGGGGGACAGAGAGCTAACTATGGCTACACCTTC.

The count of this clone is one. The genes are TRBV20-1 and TRBJ1-2; no reliable D call. V lost 0 bases, J lost 4 bases, and 3 bases lay in between. The CDR3 sequence is 11 residues long. The germline V gene encodes CDR1 DFQATT and CDR2 SNEGSKA (reference sequence). The CDR3 nucleotides read TGCAGTGCTAGAGATATCTATGGCTACACCTTC. The encoded protein is CSARDIYGYTF.

A few counts support this clone. This chain joins TRBV4-1 and TRBJ2-1; D not certain. Germline CDR1 MGHRA, CDR2 YSYEKL. V was shortened by 3 bases and J by 0 bases, with 12 bases between the two germline ends. The CDR3 extends over 16 amino acids. CDR3 sequence: CASSQVAVSSYNEQFF. The CDR3 DNA sequence: TGCGCCAGCAGCCAGGTAGCCGTGAGCTCCTACAATGAGCAGTTCTTC.

This clone has just a few counts. The genes are TRBV19 and TRBJ1-1, with D uncertain. The CDR3 length is 14 residues. Looked up from germline, CDR1 is LNHDA and CDR2 is SQIVND (reference sequence). Trimming pared 1 base from V and 0 bases from J, leaving 6 bases between. The DNA for the CDR3 is TGTGCCAGTAGTATAGGGGCGTTGAACACTGAAGCTTTCTTT. Its protein is CASSIGALNTEAFF.

This clone was observed a single time. CDR3 DNA: TGTGCCAGCAGCTACTCGGGACTAGCGGGAGGGTATTCCTACAATGAGCAGTTCTTC. It translates to CASSYSGLAGGYSYNEQFF. This chain joins TRBV28 and TRBJ2-1; 16 bases are a match to TRBD2. CDR3 size: 19 residues. The junction had 9 bases not matched to a gene; V was cut back by 6 bases and J by 1 base. The germline V gene has CDR1 MDHEN and CDR2 SYDVKM.

This chain uses TRBV10-3 with TRBJ2-3, with 9 bases aligning to TRBD2. This CDR3 has 13 residues. Trimming took 4 bases from V and 5 from J; bases not matched to a gene: 1. Germline CDR1 and CDR2: ENHRY and SYGVKD. This chain's CDR3 is CAISVREGDTQYF. DNA for the CDR3: TGTGCCATCAGTGTGCGGGAGGGAGATACGCAGTATTTT.

This sequence joins TRBV21-1 and TRBJ1-5; the D call in the table, TRBD1, was not verified against the DNA. TRBV21-1 counts as a pseudogene. CDR3 length equals 15 residues. In nucleotides, the CDR3 is TGTGCCAGCAGCAAGGGACAATCGAGCAATCAGCCCCAGCATTTT. Residues: CASSKGQSSNQPQHF.

V and J are TRBV4-3 and TRBJ1-6; perhaps TRBD1 as D (6 bases). The length of the CDR3 is 15 residues. Germline loops: CDR1 LGHNA, CDR2 YSLEER. V was clipped by 1 base and J by 9 bases, with 13 bases between them. In DNA form, the CDR3 reads TGCGCCAGCAGCCAAGGTATCGGGGGGCCTTCACCCCTCCACTTT. It is translated as CASSQGIGGPSPLHF.

The chain recombines TRBV7-6 with TRBJ2-7; D gene ambiguous. V lost 5 bases and J lost 7, with 21 bases in between. This CDR3 comprises 15 residues. The V gene's germline CDR1 is SGHVS and CDR2 FNYEAQ. The CDR3 DNA reads as TGTGCCAGCAGCCTCATTTATGGTCCCGCAGTGGAGCAGTACTTC. Translating gives CASSLIYGPAVEQYF.

This chain connects TRBV11-2 to TRBJ1-5; no reliable D call. The CDR3 extends over 14 amino acids. CDR1 and CDR2 (germline): SGHAT, FQNNGV. Trimming left V 4 bases short and J 3 bases short, with 10 bases between. Written as DNA, the CDR3 is TGTGCCAGCAGCTCCCTCGCGCTCAATCAGCCCCAGCATTTT. As protein: CASSSLALNQPQHF.

This clone was counted a few times. This chain joins TRBV11-1 and TRBJ2-7; D not resolved. Germline lookup yields CDR1 SGHAT and CDR2 FQDESV (reference sequence). The V end lost 1 base, the J end lost 0 bases, and 7 bases lay between the germline ends. CDR3 length equals 14 residues. The CDR3 loop is CASSLGGYSYEQYF. CDR3 DNA sequence: TGTGCCAGCAGCTTAGGCGGATACTCCTACGAGCAGTACTTC.

The chain is built from TRBV15 and TRBJ2-5, with D uncertain. The V end lost 0 bases, the J end lost 1 base, and 6 bases lay between the germline ends. The germline V gene has CDR1 LNHNV and CDR2 YYDKDF (reference sequence). The CDR3 loop spans 14 amino acids. The CDR3 protein is CATSRDPGQETQYF. The CDR3 coding sequence is TGTGCCACCAGCAGAGACCCCGGCCAAGAGACCCAGTACTTC.